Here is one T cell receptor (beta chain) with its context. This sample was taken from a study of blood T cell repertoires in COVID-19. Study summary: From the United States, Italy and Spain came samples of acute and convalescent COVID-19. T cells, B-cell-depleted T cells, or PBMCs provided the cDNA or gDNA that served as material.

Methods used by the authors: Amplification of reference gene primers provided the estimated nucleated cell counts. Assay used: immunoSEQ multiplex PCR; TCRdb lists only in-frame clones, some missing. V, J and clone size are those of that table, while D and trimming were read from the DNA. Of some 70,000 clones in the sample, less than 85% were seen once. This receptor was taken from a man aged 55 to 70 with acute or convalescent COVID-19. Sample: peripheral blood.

For the CDR3, the DNA is TGTGCCAGCAGCGTTAGCGGGGGATACACAGATACGCAGTATTTT. Its translation is CASSVSGGYTDTQYF. This chain joins TRBV5-6 and TRBJ2-3; 9 nucleotides agree with TRBD2. Germline V lookup: CDR1 SGHDT, CDR2 YYEEEE. CDR3 length equals 15 residues. The V gene end was trimmed by 4 bases and the J gene end by 2 bases; junction bases not matched to a gene: 5.